What follows describes a single T cell receptor beta chain. No cognate antigen has been identified for it. With a much larger clone just one base away, this may be a read error. The entry originates in a study of response to subunit inactivated influenza vaccine (dated by TCRdb to 2017 to 2018). With respect to the entire study: To follow how T cells responded to a trivalent subunit inactivated influenza vaccine, the researchers relied on deep quantitative profiling of the T cell receptor repertoire.

At the junction V is shortened by 1 base and J by 5 bases; bases outside the gene matches: 9. CDR1 SQVTM and CDR2 ANQGSEA are derived from the germline V gene. From the cysteine through the phenylalanine, the CDR3 covers 15 amino acids. This entry keeps only the CDR3 DNA: 45 bases, framed from base 1. Receptor libraries were prepared by RT-PCR. TCRdb names Illumina HiSeq 2500 as the instrument used. TCRdb trimmed public reads at Q25 via fastp, called clones via MiXCR and kept in-frame beta chains. Merged by CDR3 protein, the rows form single entries marked with the most common genes and DNA. This sample comprises 600,000 to 850,000 distinct CDR3 sequences, 13% to 15% of them detected only once. Less than 8.5% of the sample is taken by the ten largest. The research as a whole found: The authors suggested that each seasonal influenza vaccination may recruit only a limited number of new T cells.

The TCR comes from a man in his forties or fifties who received an inactivated influenza vaccine. Donor details come from another sample of the same person, matched by shared clones. This specimen was PBMCs from blood, taken less than 15 days before vaccination. Recombination joined TRBV29-1 with TRBJ2-3; the junction holds 7 bases that match TRBD2. The CDR3 loop reads CSVEGAGRPGDTQYF. The bases are TGCAGCGTTGAAGGAGCGGGACGGCCTGGAGATACGCAGTATTTT.